These 2 T cell receptor beta chains were all obtained from the same sample, sequenced in a study of blood T cell repertoires in COVID-19. Some clones are missing from TCRdb's copy, which holds only in-frame ones; the method was immunoSEQ multiplex PCR. Found here are roughly 400,000 clones, 88% of them singletons; the top ten hold about 2.1%. The source material was PBMCs or T cells enriched from blood (not recorded which). These receptors all come from a woman between 40 and 50 years old with acute COVID-19.

This chain uses TRBV14 with TRBJ1-2; the D gene is possibly TRBD1 (5 bases). V shed 0 bases and J shed 4 bases, with 15 bases lying between them. CDR3 length: 16 residues. Germline-derived CDR1 and CDR2 are SGHDN and FVKESK. The CDR3 protein is CASSQDWPGSSYGYTF. As DNA, the CDR3 is TGTGCCAGCAGCCAAGATTGGCCAGGGTCCTCCTATGGCTACACCTTC.

The chain carries TRBV5-6 and TRBJ1-3; TRBD1 matches at 10 bases. V shed 1 base, J shed 2 bases, and the junction held 3 bases outside the gene matches. CDR1 and CDR2 (germline): SGHDT, YYEEEE. There are 16 residues in the CDR3. The CDR3 spells CASSLWDRGPGNTIYF. CDR3 DNA sequence: TGTGCCAGCAGCTTGTGGGACAGGGGCCCTGGAAACACCATATATTTT.